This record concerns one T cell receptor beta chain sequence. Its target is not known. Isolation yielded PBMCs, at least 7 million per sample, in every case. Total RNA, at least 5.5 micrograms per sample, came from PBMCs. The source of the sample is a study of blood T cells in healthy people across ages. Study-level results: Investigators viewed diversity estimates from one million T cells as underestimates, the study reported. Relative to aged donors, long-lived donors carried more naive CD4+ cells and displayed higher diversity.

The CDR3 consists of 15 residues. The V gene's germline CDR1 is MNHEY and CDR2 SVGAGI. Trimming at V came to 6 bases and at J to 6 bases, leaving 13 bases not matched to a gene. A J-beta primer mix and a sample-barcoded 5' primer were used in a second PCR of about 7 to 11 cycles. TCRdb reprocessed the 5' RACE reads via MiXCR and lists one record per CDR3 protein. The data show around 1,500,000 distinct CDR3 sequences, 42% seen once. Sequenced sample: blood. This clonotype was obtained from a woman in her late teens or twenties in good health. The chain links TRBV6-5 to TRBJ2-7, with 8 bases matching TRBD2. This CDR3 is CASRSTGLDGREQYF. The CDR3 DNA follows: TGTGCCAGCAGATCCACGGGACTAGATGGGCGCGAGCAGTACTTC.